The 20 T cell receptor beta chains given below trace back to one sample, sequenced in a study of blood T cell repertoires in COVID-19. TCRdb's copy holds only in-frame clones and misses some; the assay was immunoSEQ multiplex PCR. Counted here are 120,000 or so clones, approximately 80% occurring once; the ten biggest clones make up around 4.1%. The source material was peripheral blood. The receptors shown here come from a woman between 50 and 59 years old with acute or convalescent COVID-19.

The CDR3 here is CASRERQGDGTEAFF. In nucleotides, the CDR3 is TGCGCCAGCAGAGAGAGACAGGGGGACGGGACTGAAGCTTTCTTT. This chain joins TRBV5-1 and TRBJ1-1; 9 bases map to TRBD1. The germline V gene encodes CDR1 SGHRS and CDR2 YFSETQ. Losses at the gene ends were 5 bases for V and 5 bases for J; bases not matched to a gene: 10. The CDR3 consists of 15 residues.

This chain links TRBV24-1 with TRBJ1-2; 7 nucleotides align to TRBD1. The J segment lost 4 bases and the V segment lost 7 bases, leaving 2 bases of the junction unmatched. Germline CDR1 and CDR2: KGHDR and SFDVKD. This CDR3 region has 12 residues. The CDR3 is CATSRDSYGYTF. CDR3 coding DNA: TGTGCCACCAGCCGGGACAGCTATGGCTACACCTTC.

The chain has TRBV19 and TRBJ2-7; TRBD2 matches 10 bases. The V and J ends lost 3 bases and 0 bases, in that order; junction bases with no gene match: 8. This CDR3 is built from 17 residues. Germline V gene sequence: CDR1 LNHDA, CDR2 SQIVND (reference sequence). Here the CDR3 DNA reads TGTGCCAGTAGTATGGGGAGGACTAGCGGCCACTCCTACGAGCAGTACTTC. It is translated as CASSMGRTSGHSYEQYF.

V gene TRBV30 combines with J gene TRBJ1-6; possibly TRBD1 for D (5 bases). CDR1 is GTSNPN and CDR2 is SVGIG in the germline V gene (reference sequence). Between the trimmed V and J ends, which lost 3 bases and 9 bases, there was a span of 15 bases. This CDR3 comprises 14 residues. The CDR3 nucleotides read TGTGCCTGGAGGATAACAGGTAGCGGTTCACCCCTCCACTTT. This gives the protein CAWRITGSGSPLHF.

For the CDR3, the DNA is TGTGCCAGCACAATCTCGACAGGGGGTGGATACGAGCAGTACTTC. This gives the protein CASTISTGGGYEQYF. The chain joins TRBV6-5 to TRBJ2-7; the match to TRBD1 covers 9 bases. J lost 4 bases, V lost 7 bases, and 11 bases had no gene match. Germline CDR1 MNHEY, CDR2 SVGAGI. CDR3 length equals 15 residues.

The chain employs TRBV6-5 and TRBJ1-1, with 8 bases fitting TRBD1. J lost 4 bases, V lost 7 bases, and 8 bases had no gene match. This CDR3 region has 14 residues. Germline V CDR1 and CDR2: MNHEY, SVGAGI. In DNA form, the CDR3 reads TGTGCCAGCAAAGGGGCAGGGGGCATCACTGAAGCTTTCTTT. Its translation: CASKGAGGITEAFF.

The V and J genes are TRBV6-6 and TRBJ2-1; 8 positions match TRBD2. CDR1 and CDR2 from the germline V gene are MNHNY and SVGAGI (reference sequence). This CDR3 has 14 amino acids. With 7 bases clipped from V and 7 bases from J, the junction kept 9 bases outside the gene matches. CDR3 sequence: CASTPGGGGNEQFF. For the CDR3, the DNA is TGTGCCAGCACCCCGGGGGGGGGTGGGAATGAGCAGTTCTTC.

This clone occurred a few times. The V and J genes are TRBV28 and TRBJ2-5; 9 bases agree with TRBD2. The germline CDR1 and CDR2 sequences are MDHEN and SYDVKM. This CDR3 is 15 amino acids long. Losses at the gene ends were 5 bases for V and 8 bases for J; bases not matched to a gene: 12. CDR3 bases: TGTGCCAGCAGTGAAGTAGCGGGAGCACAAAGAACCCAGTACTTC. The encoded protein is CASSEVAGAQRTQYF.

J is TRBJ2-7 and V is TRBV16, with D possibly being TRBD1 (6 bases). The CDR3 spans 13 residues. The V end was cut by 4 bases, the J end by 6 bases, with 13 bases between. Germline CDR1 KGHSY, CDR2 FQNENV. The chain's CDR3 is CASSPGGQIEQYF. DNA of the CDR3: TGTGCCAGCAGCCCTGGGGGCCAGATCGAGCAGTACTTC.

The chain is built from TRBV9 and TRBJ1-4; D is perhaps TRBD1 (5 bases). Trimming took 0 bases from V and 3 from J, leaving 6 bases between them. This CDR3 is 14 amino acids long. Per germline, CDR1 SGDLS and CDR2 YYNGEE. The CDR3 region is CASSVGGANEKLFF. The DNA of the CDR3 is TGTGCCAGCAGCGTAGGGGGGGCTAATGAAAAACTGTTTTTT.

The V call is TRBV9, the J call TRBJ2-2, with 12 bases aligning to TRBD2. J was trimmed by 5 bases and V by 3 bases; bases with no gene match: 11. Germline V gives CDR1 SGDLS, CDR2 YYNGEE. The CDR3 consists of 18 residues. This chain's CDR3 is CASSGTSGGFVRTGELFF. The CDR3 DNA reads as TGTGCCAGCAGCGGAACTAGCGGGGGGTTCGTGCGGACCGGGGAGCTGTTTTTT.

The chain couples TRBV28 to TRBJ1-1; 7 bases fit TRBD1. Per the germline V gene, CDR1 is MDHEN and CDR2 is SYDVKM. There are 14 residues in the CDR3. Germline trimming cut 4 bases from V and 5 bases from J; bases unmatched to any gene: 7. In DNA form, the CDR3 reads TGTGCCAGCAGTTCGCGACAGGGACTTACTGAAGCTTTCTTT. Translating gives CASSSRQGLTEAFF.

The chain employs TRBV7-9 and TRBJ2-3, with D unclear. The germline V and J ends were trimmed by 2 bases and 8 bases, with 8 bases remaining between them. The length of the CDR3 is 12 residues. The germline gives CDR1 SEHNR, CDR2 FQNEAQ (reference sequence). The CDR3 sequence: CASSLNPGTQYF. DNA for the CDR3: TGTGCCAGCAGCTTAAATCCGGGTACGCAGTATTTT.

The chain joins TRBV9 to TRBJ2-7; 10 bases agree with TRBD2. Germline lookup yields CDR1 SGDLS and CDR2 YYNGEE. This CDR3 region has 15 residues. V lost 0 bases, J lost 6 bases, and 6 bases stayed unmatched. The CDR3 here is CASSVEPLAGFEQYF. CDR3 DNA sequence: TGTGCCAGCAGCGTAGAGCCACTAGCGGGGTTCGAGCAGTACTTC. Full variable domain (outside the CDR3, taken from reference TRBV9 and TRBJ2-7): DSGVTQTPKHLITATGQRVTLRCSPRSGDLSVYWYQQSLDQGLQFLIQYYNGEERAKGNILERFSAQQFPDLHSELNLSSLELGDSALYFCASSVEPLAGFEQYFGPGTRLTVT.

This clone was detected once. The chain uses TRBV6-2 or TRBV6-3 and TRBJ2-1, with 11 bases aligning to TRBD2. Germline V gene data show CDR1 as MNHEY and CDR2 as SVGEGT. The trim removed 4 bases at V and 7 bases at J, leaving 3 bases unmatched. CDR3 size: 14 residues. The CDR3 here is CASSLTSGSNEQFF. The CDR3 DNA is TGTGCCAGCAGTTTAACTAGCGGGAGTAATGAGCAGTTCTTC.

The rearrangement links TRBV30 to TRBJ1-5; the D gene is possibly TRBD1 (5 bases). CDR1 GTSNPN and CDR2 SVGIG come from the germline V gene (reference sequence). This CDR3 contains 15 residues. Trimming cost V 3 bases and J 0 bases, with 12 bases left between them. CDR3 region: CAWSTDSFSNQPQHF. The CDR3 region has the DNA TGTGCCTGGAGCACAGACAGTTTTAGCAATCAGCCCCAGCATTTT.

This clone was observed a single time. The CDR3 loop is CAISESGLPGGYTF. The CDR3 region has the DNA TGTGCCATCAGTGAGTCAGGCCTCCCGGGAGGCTACACCTTC. The V call is TRBV10-3, the J call TRBJ1-2; D not resolved. The V gene's germline CDR1 is ENHRY and CDR2 SYGVKD. Trimming stripped 0 bases from V and 8 bases from J, with 13 bases between. This CDR3 comprises 14 residues.

The chain couples TRBV19 to TRBJ1-2; 8 nucleotides line up with TRBD1. CDR1 and CDR2 from the germline V gene are LNHDA and SQIVND (reference sequence). Trimming at V came to 4 bases and at J to 4 bases, leaving 5 bases not matched to a gene. The CDR3 sequence is 14 residues long. Here the CDR3 reads CASSTSGGGYGYTF. CDR3 DNA: TGTGCCAGTAGTACTTCAGGGGGCGGCTATGGCTACACCTTC.

The chain links TRBV5-1 to TRBJ1-4; TRBD1 matches 7 bases. V shed 6 bases, J shed 4 bases, and the junction held 9 bases outside the gene matches. CDR1 and CDR2 from the germline V gene are SGHRS and YFSETQ. The CDR3 is 15 amino acids. CDR3 coding DNA: TGCGCCAGCAACCCAGGGGGTGGCCATAATGAAAAACTGTTTTTT. This translates into CASNPGGGHNEKLFF.

J is TRBJ2-3 and V is TRBV4-2, with 11 bases matching TRBD2. V gave up 2 bases and J gave up 2 bases; unmatched junction bases: 3. CDR1 and CDR2 from the germline V gene are LGHNA and YNFKEQ. The CDR3 sequence is 16 residues long. The CDR3 is CASSQQTSGVTDTQYF. CDR3 DNA: TGTGCCAGCAGCCAACAGACTAGCGGGGTCACAGATACGCAGTATTTT.